The 15 T cell receptor beta chains below all came from one sample that was sequenced in a study of T cells in Graves' hyperthyroidism and ophthalmopathy. Amplification targeted TCR beta CDR3 regions from RNA transcripts. Primed by the HTBI set, a first-round RT-PCR was run on the TCR CDR3. TCRdb used MiXCR to reprocess the multiplex PCR reads, holding one entry per CDR3 protein. Here the sample spans 700,000 to 850,000 distinct CDR3 sequences, approximately 40% being singletons. Sequencing was performed on blood. The origin of the receptors is a woman in her thirties or forties with Graves' hyperthyroidism.

The rearrangement links TRBV9 to TRBJ1-5; no reliable D call. CDR3 size: 14 residues. V lost 4 bases, J lost 6 bases, and 14 bases lay in between. The germline gives CDR1 SGDLS, CDR2 YYNGEE. For the CDR3, the DNA is TGTGCCAGCAGCCCAGTAGGGTCAGGTCAGCCCCAGCATTTT. Translated, it gives CASSPVGSGQPQHF. Full variable domain (outside the CDR3, taken from reference TRBV9 and TRBJ1-5): DSGVTQTPKHLITATGQRVTLRCSPRSGDLSVYWYQQSLDQGLQFLIQYYNGEERAKGNILERFSAQQFPDLHSELNLSSLELGDSALYFCASSPVGSGQPQHFGDGTRLSIL.

V is TRBV7-8 and J is TRBJ1-3, with unresolved D. The V and J ends lost 5 bases and 4 bases respectively, with 12 bases between them. Germline-derived CDR1 and CDR2 are SGHVS and FQNEAQ. The CDR3 sequence is 14 residues long. The chain's CDR3 is CASSPEGPGNTIYF. DNA for the CDR3: TGTGCCAGCAGCCCAGAAGGGCCCGGAAACACCATATATTTT.

The chain uses TRBV10-1 and TRBJ1-1, with 9 bases identical to TRBD1. Germline CDR1 and CDR2: WNHNN and SYGVQD (reference sequence). This CDR3 spans 15 amino acids. The V and J ends lost 0 bases and 8 bases, in that order; junction bases with no gene match: 7. CDR3 amino acids: CASSESGGQGTEAFF. The CDR3 nucleotides are TGCGCCAGCAGTGAGTCGGGGGGACAGGGTACCGAAGCTTTCTTT.

This clonotype has just one count. V usage is TRBV20-1 and J usage is TRBJ2-1; a possible D gene is TRBD1 (6 bases). The CDR3 loop spans 13 amino acids. V was pared by 5 bases and J by 4 bases, with 12 bases between. From germline, CDR1 is DFQATT and CDR2 SNEGSKA (reference sequence). CDR3 loop: CSARTDLYNEQFF. CDR3 nucleotide sequence: TGCAGTGCTCGGACAGACCTATACAATGAGCAGTTCTTC.

This clonotype was detected many times. The chain links TRBV10-3 to TRBJ2-2; tentatively, D is TRBD1 (6 bases). The CDR3 spans 12 residues. V dropped 10 bases and J dropped 6 bases, with 12 bases sitting between them. The germline gives CDR1 ENHRY, CDR2 SYGVKD. CDR3 amino acids: CANREGAGELFF. CDR3 nucleotides: TGTGCCAACAGAGAGGGGGCCGGGGAGCTGTTTTTT.

The chain links TRBV10-1 to TRBJ1-1; no reliable D call. V was pared by 2 bases and J by 6 bases, with 19 bases between. Germline V lookup: CDR1 WNHNN, CDR2 SYGVQD (reference sequence). This CDR3 has 16 amino acids. CDR3 loop: CASSEGSMSRGPEAFF. The DNA of the CDR3 is TGCGCCAGCAGTGAGGGCTCTATGTCGAGAGGACCTGAAGCTTTCTTT.

V gene TRBV29-1 combines with J gene TRBJ1-5, with a possible D match to TRBD1 (6 bases). CDR3 length: 13 residues. Trimming pared 4 bases from V and 5 bases from J, leaving 12 bases between. Germline values: CDR1 SQVTM, CDR2 ANQGSEA. This CDR3 reads CSVVAGEDQPQHF. CDR3 coding DNA: TGCAGCGTTGTGGCAGGGGAGGATCAGCCCCAGCATTTT.

This clonotype showed up just a few times. This chain links TRBV12-3 or TRBV12-4 with TRBJ1-1; 8 nucleotides align to TRBD1. This CDR3 region has 16 residues. J was trimmed by 2 bases and V by 1 base; bases with no gene match: 6. CDR3 residues: CASSLDQGAANTEAFF. The CDR3 DNA reads as TGTGCCAGCAGTTTAGATCAGGGGGCGGCCAACACTGAAGCTTTCTTT.

This clonotype has a handful of counts. V usage is TRBV4-1 and J usage is TRBJ1-4; D call uncertain. Trimming took 4 bases from V and 7 from J, leaving 10 bases between them. CDR1 and CDR2 from the germline V gene are MGHRA and YSYEKL. The CDR3 is 13 amino acids. The CDR3 here is CASSLLGVEKLFF. CDR3 sequence (DNA): TGCGCCAGCAGCCTTCTTGGGGTTGAAAAACTGTTTTTT.

V and J are TRBV10-3 and TRBJ2-3; D might be TRBD2 (7 bases). V was cut by 2 bases and J by 4 bases, with 13 bases left in between. The CDR3 spans 15 residues. Germline assignment: CDR1 ENHRY and CDR2 SYGVKD. The DNA for the CDR3 is TGTGCCATCAGTGAGAGGGGGGGGGACGCAGATACGCAGTATTTT. Amino acid sequence: CAISERGGDADTQYF.

This clonotype has at least ten counts. The CDR3 loop reads CASRRGNTIYF. The CDR3 coding sequence is TGTGCCAGCAGGCGGGGAAACACCATATATTTT. The gene calls are TRBV12-3 or TRBV12-4 and TRBJ1-3; D ambiguous. Trimming took off 6 bases at V and 4 bases at J, with 4 bases between the two ends. This CDR3 is 11 amino acids long.

This clonotype was counted ten times or more. The genes are TRBV7-2 and TRBJ1-4; D possibly corresponds to TRBD1 (6 bases). Between the trimmed V and J ends, which lost 5 bases and 7 bases, there was a span of 14 bases. The CDR3 consists of 14 residues. CDR1 SGHTA and CDR2 FQGNSA come from the germline V gene. The CDR3 DNA is TGTGCCAGCAGCATGGACAGTACGCGTGAAAAACTGTTTTTT. It yields the protein CASSMDSTREKLFF.

This chain uses TRBV29-1 with TRBJ1-2; the match to TRBD1 covers 8 bases. J was trimmed by 4 bases and V by 1 base; bases with no gene match: 5. The CDR3 has 14 amino acids. Germline-derived CDR1 and CDR2 are SQVTM and ANQGSEA. The CDR3 reads CSVEGTQGAYGYTF. The DNA of the CDR3 is TGCAGCGTTGAAGGGACCCAGGGGGCCTATGGCTACACCTTC.

The chain uses TRBV15 and TRBJ1-3; D is undetermined. This CDR3 has 12 amino acids. The V end was cut by 2 bases, the J end by 8 bases, with 7 bases between. Germline-derived CDR1 and CDR2 are LNHNV and YYDKDF (reference sequence). The DNA for the CDR3 is TGTGCCACCAGCAGATCTAGGGACACCATATATTTT. It specifies CATSRSRDTIYF.

This clonotype was recorded a few times. This chain uses TRBV6-5 with TRBJ2-7; D might be TRBD1 or TRBD2, each matching 5 bases. The V end lost 0 bases, the J end lost 12 bases, and 15 bases lay between the germline ends. Germline-derived CDR1 and CDR2 are MNHEY and SVGAGI. The CDR3 length is 13 residues. The CDR3 coding sequence is TGTGCCAGCAGTTACTCTATCGGGGCTGACCCGTACTTC. Its protein is CASSYSIGADPYF.